This TCR beta chain came from a study of blood T cell repertoires in COVID-19. About the study: Donors in the United States, Italy and Spain gave samples during acute or convalescent COVID-19.

As for this clone: The junction and the germline gene differ at one end; a read error may be behind it.

The CDR3 is made up of 13 amino acids. From germline, CDR1 is LGHDT and CDR2 YNNKEL (reference sequence). Seattle researchers signed up patients amid active infection and tracked them longitudinally. Assay: immunoSEQ multiplex PCR; the TCRdb copy retains only in-frame clones and omits some. In the table there are some 190,000 clones, roughly 79% of which are singletons. This TCR was sampled from a woman aged 40 to 55 with COVID-19, enrolled during active disease. Sequenced input: peripheral blood. This chain uses TRBV3-1 (or the pseudogene TRBV3-2) with TRBJ2-7; D may be TRBD1 (6 bases). The CDR3 reads CASRQGQSPYLYF. The CDR3, as DNA: TGTGCCAGCAGGCAAGGACAGTCCCCATATCTGTACTTC.